These 18 T cell receptor beta chains originate from one sample sequenced in a study of blood T cell repertoires in COVID-19. Assay used: immunoSEQ multiplex PCR; TCRdb lists only in-frame clones, some missing. The sample includes about 40,000 clones, almost 95% seen only once; the top ten take approximately 9%. Sequences were obtained from peripheral blood. Source of these receptors: a man over 45 with active COVID-19.

The chain couples TRBV28 to TRBJ2-7; TRBD2 matches 12 bases. The V gene end was trimmed by 3 bases and the J gene end by 0 bases; junction bases not matched to a gene: 24. The length of the CDR3 is 23 residues. CDR1 is MDHEN, CDR2 SYDVKM, per germline. The CDR3 sequence is CASSFSLLGGPPRLAGVSYEQYF. The DNA of the CDR3 is TGTGCCAGCAGTTTTTCGCTCCTAGGTGGACCCCCCCGACTAGCGGGAGTCTCCTACGAGCAGTACTTC.

The gene calls are TRBV14 and TRBJ1-2; TRBD1 aligns across 7 bases. CDR1 SGHDN and CDR2 FVKESK come from the germline V gene. After removal of 3 bases from V and 8 bases from J, the junction contained 6 bases not matched to a gene. The CDR3 runs 13 residues. The CDR3 protein is CASSHGTVGGYTF. The CDR3 bases are TGTGCCAGCAGCCACGGGACAGTAGGAGGCTACACCTTC.

This rearrangement joins TRBV25-1 to TRBJ2-1; D is possibly TRBD2 (5 bases). The V and J ends lost 1 base and 7 bases respectively, with 17 bases between them. CDR3 size: 16 residues. Germline assignment: CDR1 MGHDK and CDR2 SYGVNS. CDR3 loop: CASSEFGLHSENEQFF. The DNA of the CDR3 is TGTGCCAGCAGTGAATTCGGGCTTCATAGCGAAAATGAGCAGTTCTTC.

This chain uses TRBV7-9 with TRBJ1-2, with 9 nucleotides matching TRBD1. CDR1 and CDR2 from the germline V gene are SEHNR and FQNEAQ (reference sequence). There are 15 residues in the CDR3. V lost 5 bases and J lost 8; bases outside the gene matches: 12. CDR3 region: CASSQPSGTGWGYTF. The CDR3 DNA is TGTGCCAGCAGCCAACCCTCCGGGACAGGGTGGGGCTACACCTTC.

This clone was found a few times. The chain employs TRBV2 and TRBJ1-3, with 9 bases that match TRBD1. V gave up 7 bases and J gave up 0 bases; unmatched junction bases: 13. The CDR3 extends over 18 amino acids. Germline-derived CDR1 and CDR2 are SNHLY and FYNNEI. The CDR3 reads CASNPGQGLTGSGNTIYF. In nucleotides, the CDR3 is TGTGCCAGCAATCCGGGACAGGGCCTAACAGGCTCTGGAAACACCATATATTTT.

V usage is TRBV19 and J usage is TRBJ1-1; 8 nucleotides agree with TRBD1. The V segment lost 4 bases and the J segment 6 bases; nucleotides outside the gene matches: 10. The CDR3 sequence is 15 residues long. Germline CDR1 and CDR2: LNHDA and SQIVND (reference sequence). The CDR3 loop is CASSTRTGTVAEAFF. CDR3 nucleotides: TGTGCCAGTAGTACCAGGACAGGGACGGTCGCTGAAGCTTTCTTT.

This chain uses TRBV4-2 with TRBJ2-1; possibly TRBD2 for D (6 bases). In germline, CDR1 is LGHNA, CDR2 YNFKEQ. Trimming removed 4 bases at V and 3 bases at J, with 16 bases between. The CDR3 sequence is 16 residues long. In nucleotides, the CDR3 is TGTGCCAGCAGCCCCCCCACGGGAGCATACTACAATGAGCAGTTCTTC. It encodes CASSPPTGAYYNEQFF.

The gene calls are TRBV19 and TRBJ2-5; tentative D call: TRBD2 (5 bases). The CDR3 totals 14 residues. V was trimmed by 6 bases and J by 5 bases, leaving 16 bases between them. Germline loops: CDR1 LNHDA, CDR2 SQIVND (reference sequence). CDR3 sequence reads: CASSLGLLGETQYF. The CDR3, as DNA: TGTGCCAGTAGCCTAGGACTCTTAGGCGAGACCCAGTACTTC.

J is TRBJ1-5 and V is TRBV27; weak D call: TRBD1 (5 bases). Germline V gives CDR1 MNHEY, CDR2 SMNVEV (reference sequence). V was cut by 5 bases and J by 2 bases, with 13 bases left in between. This CDR3 comprises 15 residues. CDR3 sequence reads: CASSRQMIGNQPQHF. The CDR3 DNA reads as TGTGCCAGCAGTCGACAGATGATCGGCAATCAGCCCCAGCATTTT.

The CDR3 loop is CASSVRQGGNTEAFF. CDR3 bases: TGTGCCAGCAGCGTTAGACAGGGGGGGAACACTGAAGCTTTCTTT. V is TRBV5-8 and J is TRBJ1-1; the match to TRBD1 covers 9 bases. Germline CDR1 reads SGHTS; CDR2 reads YDEGEE. Germline trimming cut 4 bases from V and 1 base from J; bases unmatched to any gene: 5. This CDR3 comprises 15 residues. The variable domain in full, completed from reference TRBV5-8 and TRBJ1-1, reads EAGVTQSPTHLIKTRGQQATLRCSPISGHTSVYWYQQALGLGLQFLLWYDEGEERNRGNFPPRFSGRQFPNYSSELNVNALELEDSALYLCASSVRQGGNTEAFFGQGTRLTVV.

The chain recombines TRBV30 with TRBJ2-6; TRBD1 matches 7 bases. Unmatched junction bases numbered 9, after V lost 0 bases and J lost 4 bases. The CDR3 spans 17 residues. Germline CDR1 is GTSNPN and CDR2 is SVGIG (reference sequence). CDR3 sequence: CAWSVPTGAWGANVLTF. The CDR3 DNA reads as TGTGCCTGGAGTGTACCTACAGGGGCATGGGGGGCCAACGTCCTGACTTTC.

The rearrangement links TRBV28 to TRBJ1-3; maybe TRBD1 (6 bases). CDR1 MDHEN and CDR2 SYDVKM come from the germline V gene. With 5 bases removed from V and 4 bases from J, the gap between germline ends came to 15 bases. This CDR3 region has 15 residues. CDR3 DNA sequence: TGTGCCAGCAGTAACAGGGAGGGTGGCGGAAACACCATATATTTT. Amino acid sequence: CASSNREGGGNTIYF. Drawing the rest from reference TRBV28 and TRBJ1-3, the complete variable domain is DVKVTQSSRYLVKRTGEKVFLECVQDMDHENMFWYRQDPGLGLRLIYFSYDVKMKEKGDIPEGYSVSREKKERFSLILESASTNQTSMYLCASSNREGGGNTIYFGEGSWLTVV.

This chain links TRBV5-1 with TRBJ2-7; perhaps TRBD2 as D (6 bases). The CDR3 extends over 14 amino acids. V was shortened by 1 base and J by 0 bases, with 8 bases between the two germline ends. The germline V gene encodes CDR1 SGHRS and CDR2 YFSETQ. CDR3: CASSLIADSYEQYF. CDR3 DNA: TGCGCCAGCAGCTTGATAGCGGACTCCTACGAGCAGTACTTC.

This rearrangement joins TRBV19 to TRBJ2-1, with a weak D call TRBD1 (6 bases). Germline CDR1 is LNHDA and CDR2 is SQIVND (reference sequence). The CDR3 has 16 amino acids. The V end was cut by 3 bases, the J end by 3 bases, with 15 bases between. CDR3 DNA: TGTGCCAGTAGTATTCGGACAGTTGGGGACTACAATGAGCAGTTCTTC. Its translation: CASSIRTVGDYNEQFF.

The V and J genes are TRBV6-1 and TRBJ1-5; 11 bases agree with TRBD1. CDR1 and CDR2 from the germline V gene are MNHNS and SASEGT. V dropped 3 bases and J dropped 8; count of bases not matched to a gene: 6. This CDR3 has 15 residues. This CDR3 reads CASSDPGQGVEPQHF. CDR3 in DNA: TGTGCCAGCAGTGATCCGGGACAGGGGGTCGAGCCCCAGCATTTT.

The chain carries TRBV5-4 and TRBJ2-7, with TRBD2 matching 9 bases. V was clipped by 3 bases and J by 2 bases; unmatched bases: 6. Germline V gives CDR1 SGHNT, CDR2 YYREEE (reference sequence). This CDR3 region has 15 residues. CDR3 DNA sequence: TGTGCCAGCAGCTCTAAGGTAGCGGGAGCCTACGAGCAGTACTTC. This codes for CASSSKVAGAYEQYF.

The chain joins TRBV6-5 to TRBJ2-7; 8 bases fit TRBD1. Germline CDR1 and CDR2: MNHEY and SVGAGI. V lost 6 bases and J lost 7; bases outside the gene matches: 11. CDR3 length equals 14 residues. CDR3 residues: CASRRGQGGSEQYF. In DNA form, the CDR3 reads TGTGCCAGCAGACGAGGACAGGGTGGTAGTGAGCAGTACTTC.

The gene calls are TRBV20-1 and TRBJ2-3, with TRBD2 matching 10 bases. Germline assignment: CDR1 DFQATT and CDR2 SNEGSKA (reference sequence). With V trimmed by 7 bases and J by 1 base, 8 bases remained unmatched. This CDR3 region has 15 residues. The CDR3 nucleotides read TGCAGTGGTAGTCCGGGGACTAGCGGCACAGATACGCAGTATTTT. Translating it yields CSGSPGTSGTDTQYF.